This T cell receptor beta chain was sequenced during a study of T-cell memory formation after mild COVID-19. About the research overall: TCR clusters were largely donor specific. Findings and caveats of the study: Mostly located in CM and EM were contracting CD4+ clones, with contracting CD8+ clones located in EMRA. Pre-infection memory carried some responding clones, suggesting that cross-reactive memory joined.

The CDR3 runs 14 residues. Germline values: CDR1 DFQATT, CDR2 SNEGSKA (reference sequence). V was clipped by 6 bases and J by 2 bases, with 17 bases between them. Researchers used 5'RACE with constant-segment primers to make TCR alpha and TCR beta cDNA libraries that carry sample barcodes and UMIs. TCRdb redid the calling of the 5' RACE reads with MiXCR, one entry per CDR3 protein. The sample lists some 300,000 distinct CDR3 sequences, 20% to 25% occurring once. Worth noting for this clonotype: The antigen is not known.

This chain joins TRBV20-1 and TRBJ2-7; D gene ambiguous. This receptor was obtained from a man between 18 and 35 years old who had mild COVID-19 (a few samples of this study predate the infection). Cell type and time point are not known. The sequencing input was PBMCs or a T cell subset sorted from them (not recorded which). The CDR3 nucleotides are TGCAGTGCCAGACGCCCGAGGCTCCCCTACGAGCAGTACTTC. Amino acid sequence: CSARRPRLPYEQYF.